This T cell receptor beta chain appears in the sequencing data of a study of identical twins (dated by TCRdb to about 2016). In the study overall: To test whether fetal clonotypes persist, this study deep-sequenced TCR alpha and beta repertoires from monozygotic twins, from unrelated adults of various ages, and from cord blood. To rule out contamination, replicate twin experiments were performed at different times with different library preparation protocols. Points the paper makes about the study in general: Out-of-frame TCR alpha sequences shared between twins showed an excess of low generation-probability sequences compared with coincidental sharing between unrelated individuals. Because the same donors could not be followed over many years, the conclusions relied on cross-sectional statistical analysis. Invariant T cells such as MAIT and iNKT could partly confound zero-insertion analyses, though diverse VJ usage argued against this for most clonotypes. A weaker excess of twin sharing was found in beta out-of-frame sequences because the signal-to-noise ratio was lowered by fewer shared sequences. Abundant cord blood beta clonotypes carried fewer insertions; young adult naive repertoires showed a weaker similar trend, while memory repertoires showed none. In monozygotic twins, recombination models systematically underestimated out-of-frame TCR alpha sharing, but the models matched the sharing seen between unrelated individuals.

This clonotype was recorded a few times. There is no known antigen for this receptor. Within one base of it there is no much larger clone, and no base qualities were kept. Only healthy Caucasian donors were included. Three pairs of female monozygotic twins, all aged roughly 18 to 29 years, made up the twin cohort. Peripheral blood mononuclear cells were used as the source from which RNA for TCR libraries was isolated. The protocol used for the library was 5' RACE. Sequencer: Illumina HiSeq 2000. A universal primer binding site was introduced by template switching, and a unique molecular identifier was present in the final cDNA, enabling accurate counting of TCR cDNA molecules. Specific primers in the conserved constant-segment region were used to synthesize first-strand cDNA for TCR alpha and beta chains. Each cDNA library was double barcoded, with a SMART-Mk sample barcode plus Illumina barcodes, to control for contamination. TruSeq adapter sequences along with Illumina sample barcodes were introduced in two successive PCR steps. TCR alpha and beta cDNA libraries were sequenced on the Illumina HiSeq platform with custom primers. In the authors' own workflow: MiGEC processed the raw reads to extract unique molecular identifiers, while MiXCR was used to determine the CDR3 positions. For each individual, recombination models were inferred using an EM algorithm with the repgenHMM and IGoR tools. Shared clonotypes were analyzed with the tcR package in R, and sharing was normalized by the product of cloneset sizes. Out-of-frame nonproductive sequences were analyzed to study raw recombination free of thymic and clonal selection effects. TCRdb itself trimmed the public reads at Q25 with fastp, ran MiXCR and retained productive beta chains. Each entry is one CDR3 protein sequence, shown with its most common DNA and genes. TCRdb's processing, not the study's, gives the V and J calls here. A total of approximately 590,000 distinct CDR3 sequences appear in this sample, more than 9% of them only once. Approximately 3.2% of the sample rests with the top ten.

At the junction V is shortened by 0 bases and J by 6 bases, with 5 bases in between. Sequences LGHDT (CDR1) and YNNKEL (CDR2) are obtained from the germline V gene (reference sequence). Including the terminal cysteine and phenylalanine, the CDR3 comprises 13 residues. Solely the CDR3 DNA is kept, with 39 bases framed from the first base. This sample also belongs to another study, concerning yellow fever vaccine responses in identical twins. The second study's paper adds: The authors reported that the T cell response to vaccination in identical twins appeared partly convergent and partly personalized. The study precisely tracked vaccine-responding T cell clones in identical twins.

Sequenced material: PBMCs. The chain joins TRBV3-1 to TRBJ2-2; the D gene assignment is ambiguous. This TCR came from a woman between 18 and 29 years old in good health. The DNA sequence is given as TGTGCCAGCAGCCAAGATGTTCCCGGGGAGCTGTTTTTT. It specifies CASSQDVPGELFF.